This T cell receptor (beta chain) was recovered during a study of blood T cell repertoires in COVID-19. Study background: The samples span acute and convalescent COVID-19 from the United States, Italy and Spain. Sources were T cells, B-cell-depleted T cells, or PBMCs; the material itself was cDNA or gDNA.

Clones were sequenced by immunoSEQ multiplex PCR, and TCRdb holds only the in-frame ones, with some missing. The sample includes some 150,000 clones, roughly 89% of them seen just once. Participants spanned ages 18 to 89 years and resided in 20 to 30 US areas. Cohorts were based on clinical histories the participants reported. The V end was cut by 4 bases, the J end by 1 base, with 10 bases between. CDR1 MNHEY and CDR2 SVGAGI come from the germline V gene. The CDR3 consists of 14 residues. The chain is built from TRBV6-5 and TRBJ1-1; D call uncertain. This TCR derives from a woman in her fifties or sixties who had been exposed to COVID-19. Sequenced input: PBMCs or T cells enriched from blood (not recorded which). The CDR3 region has the DNA TGTGCCAGCAGTTCCCAGGTGGAGAACACTGAAGCTTTCTTT. It translates to CASSSQVENTEAFF.